This entry is about one T cell receptor beta chain. Its specificity is unknown. Amplification used 60 Vbeta primers and 13 Jbeta primers. Assay used: immunoSEQ multiplex PCR; TCRdb lists only in-frame clones, some missing. The table has under 300,000 clones, over 70% seen once. The data were obtained in a study of cytomegalovirus exposure and HLA in healthy donors. Study results and caveats: Evidence from a later analysis indicated that most CMV-associated TCR beta chains looked HLA-restricted. TCR beta V segments were, for the most part, productive about 87% or about 30% of the time in an earlier analysis. A later analysis associated approximately 17,000 TCR beta sequences with HLA alleles at a 0.05 false discovery rate. Rarity marked most TCR sequences, yet some public TCRs occurred in many donors.

The CDR3 spans 15 residues. Germline V gives CDR1 SGHNT, CDR2 YYREEE (reference sequence). V shed 2 bases and J 2 bases; nucleotides not matched to a gene: 2. The rearrangement uses TRBV5-4 and TRBJ2-3; 10 bases agree with TRBD2. This receptor was obtained from a woman aged 60 to 75 in good health and CMV-seropositive. The sequenced sample was PBMCs. In nucleotides, the CDR3 is TGTGCCAGCAGCTTAGGACTAGCGGTCACAGATACGCAGTATTTT. This translates into CASSLGLAVTDTQYF. Full variable domain (outside the CDR3, taken from reference TRBV5-4 and TRBJ2-3): ETGVTQSPTHLIKTRGQQVTLRCSSQSGHNTVSWYQQALGQGPQFIFQYYREEENGRGNFPPRFSGLQFPNYSSELNVNALELDDSALYLCASSLGLAVTDTQYFGPGTRLTVL.